This T cell receptor (beta chain) was documented in a study of control samples from healthy donors and cancer patients. This clone appeared once. Clones were sequenced by immunoSEQ multiplex PCR, and TCRdb holds only the in-frame ones, with some missing. The data contain 200,000 to 250,000 clones, 90% to 95% of them singletons. Germline assignment: CDR1 SGHRS and CDR2 YFSETQ. The CDR3 is 13 residues long. V was pared by 9 bases and J by 2 bases, with 14 bases between. The sequencing sample was made of blood. The J gene is TRBJ2-5, the V gene TRBV5-1; possibly TRBD2 for D (5 bases). This TCR derives from a man aged 45-65 years in good health. In DNA, the CDR3 is TGCGCCACCAAGGTCGGAGGTCAAGAGACCCAGTACTTC. Protein: CATKVGGQETQYF.